These 13 T cell receptor beta chains were all obtained from the same sample, sequenced in a study of blood T cell repertoires in COVID-19. Profiled with immunoSEQ multiplex PCR; TCRdb holds only in-frame clones, not every one. The sample includes about 100,000 clones, approximately 93% of them seen just once. The sequencing input was peripheral blood. All receptors come from a man aged 50-59 years with active COVID-19.

This clone has only one observation. V and J are TRBV7-8 and TRBJ1-3; 8 bases agree with TRBD1. Germline V lookup: CDR1 SGHVS, CDR2 FQNEAQ. With V trimmed by 5 bases and J by 6 bases, 12 bases remained unmatched. This CDR3 spans 16 amino acids. CDR3 bases: TGTGCCAGCAGCCGGGCGTTTGCGGGACAGGAAAACACCATATATTTT. Translation gives CASSRAFAGQENTIYF.

The chain combines TRBV19 with TRBJ1-5; D ambiguous. Per the germline V gene, CDR1 is LNHDA and CDR2 is SQIVND (reference sequence). Trimming took off 5 bases at V and 0 bases at J, with 5 bases between the two ends. This CDR3 comprises 13 residues. The CDR3 loop is CASSGSSNQPQHF. The CDR3 bases are TGTGCCAGTAGTGGCAGTAGCAATCAGCCCCAGCATTTT.

This chain uses TRBV11-2 with TRBJ1-2, with 11 bases lining up with TRBD1. Germline V gene lookup returns CDR1 SGHAT and CDR2 FQNNGV. V gave up 1 base and J gave up 3 bases; unmatched junction bases: 4. This CDR3 contains 16 residues. CDR3 amino acids: CASSLGPGQGDYGYTF. The CDR3 DNA is TGTGCCAGCAGCTTAGGGCCGGGACAGGGGGACTATGGCTACACCTTC. Supplemented by reference TRBV11-2 and TRBJ1-2, the full variable domain reads EAGVAQSPRYKIIEKRQSVAFWCNPISGHATLYWYQQILGQGPKLLIQFQNNGVVDDSQLPKDRFSAERLKGVDSTLKIQPAKLEDSAVYLCASSLGPGQGDYGYTFGSGTRLTVV.

CDR3 in amino acids: CASSIQPSSGRNQETQYF. The CDR3 region has the DNA TGTGCCAGCAGCATACAGCCATCTAGCGGGAGGAACCAAGAGACCCAGTACTTC. This sequence joins TRBV21-1 and TRBJ2-5; the DNA was not compared with TRBD2, the D call given in the table. TRBV21-1 is labeled a pseudogene. The CDR3 has 18 amino acids.

The V and J genes are TRBV11-3 and TRBJ2-5; TRBD2 might be the D (6 bases). Per the germline V gene, CDR1 is SGHNT and CDR2 is YENEEA. Trimming took 2 bases from V and 3 from J, leaving 10 bases between them. The CDR3 runs 14 residues. DNA for the CDR3: TGTGCCAGCAGCTTAATGTCGGGAGAAGAGACCCAGTACTTC. Its protein product is CASSLMSGEETQYF.

This rearrangement joins TRBV11-3 to TRBJ1-1, with 7 positions matching TRBD1. Germline V lookup: CDR1 SGHNT, CDR2 YENEEA. V trimming: 1 base; J trimming: 5 bases; junction bases outside the gene matches: 4. The CDR3 is made up of 14 amino acids. CDR3 sequence: CASSLVPGGTEAFF. The CDR3 DNA is TGTGCCAGCAGCTTAGTCCCAGGGGGAACTGAAGCTTTCTTT.

The chain uses TRBV11-3 and TRBJ2-1; TRBD2 matches at 9 bases. The germline V gene has CDR1 SGHNT and CDR2 YENEEA. V lost 5 bases and J lost 6; bases outside the gene matches: 17. The CDR3 is 18 amino acids. The CDR3 is CASSTRTAPGLAGNEQFF. The CDR3, as DNA: TGTGCCAGCAGCACCAGGACTGCACCGGGACTAGCTGGCAATGAGCAGTTCTTC.

The chain employs TRBV19 and TRBJ2-6; maybe TRBD2 (6 bases). Germline assignment: CDR1 LNHDA and CDR2 SQIVND (reference sequence). Trimming removed 7 bases at V and 0 bases at J, with 16 bases between. The CDR3 is made up of 17 amino acids. The CDR3 sequence is CASTYTRGSSGANVLTF. In nucleotides, the CDR3 is TGTGCCAGTACCTACACGCGGGGCTCCTCTGGGGCCAACGTCCTGACTTTC. Combining the CDR3 with reference TRBV19 and TRBJ2-6 gives the whole variable domain DGGITQSPKYLFRKEGQNVTLSCEQNLNHDAMYWYRQDPGQGLRLIYYSQIVNDFQKGDIAEGYSVSREKKESFPLTVTSAQKNPTAFYLCASTYTRGSSGANVLTFGAGSRLTVL.

The chain carries TRBV28 and TRBJ2-7; 7 bases fit TRBD2. The CDR3 has 14 residues. V shed 4 bases, J shed 4 bases, and the junction held 7 bases outside the gene matches. Germline CDR1 reads MDHEN; CDR2 reads SYDVKM. The CDR3 region has the DNA TGTGCCAGCAGTTACCAGGGAGGGGCATACGAGCAGTACGTC. Protein sequence: CASSYQGGAYEQYV.

The chain joins TRBV5-1 to TRBJ1-1; TRBD1 agrees at 11 bases. The trim removed 4 bases at V and 4 bases at J, leaving 3 bases unmatched. Germline CDR1 is SGHRS and CDR2 is YFSETQ. The CDR3 is 14 amino acids. Here the CDR3 DNA reads TGCGCCAGCAGCCCCGGGACAGGGGGCACTGAAGCTTTCTTT. This gives the protein CASSPGTGGTEAFF. The complete variable domain, with remaining parts taken from reference TRBV5-1 and TRBJ1-1, reads KAGVTQTPRYLIKTRGQQVTLSCSPISGHRSVSWYQQTPGQGLQFLFEYFSETQRNKGNFPGRFSGRQFSNSRSEMNVSTLELGDSALYLCASSPGTGGTEAFFGQGTRLTVV.

The chain recombines TRBV7-9 with TRBJ1-1; TRBD1 might be the D (5 bases). This CDR3 region has 15 residues. The germline V gene encodes CDR1 SEHNR and CDR2 FQNEAQ (reference sequence). V was clipped by 3 bases and J by 6 bases, with 17 bases between them. This CDR3 is CASSLGRTGVAEAFF. The CDR3 nucleotides read TGTGCCAGCAGCTTGGGCAGGACGGGGGTAGCTGAAGCTTTCTTT.

The genes are TRBV19 and TRBJ2-2, with 7 bases fitting TRBD1. The CDR3 runs to 15 residues. Unmatched junction bases numbered 7, after V lost 8 bases and J lost 1 base. Germline V gene sequence: CDR1 LNHDA, CDR2 SQIVND (reference sequence). CDR3: CASSERTGNTGELFF. The CDR3 DNA is TGTGCCAGTTCTGAGAGGACAGGGAACACCGGGGAGCTGTTTTTT.

The V call is TRBV19, the J call TRBJ1-2; TRBD1 might be the D (6 bases). This CDR3 spans 14 amino acids. V was shortened by 5 bases and J by 8 bases, with 18 bases between the two germline ends. Germline assignment: CDR1 LNHDA and CDR2 SQIVND (reference sequence). The CDR3: CASSDRTAERGYTF. The CDR3 nucleotides are TGTGCCAGTAGTGACAGGACCGCGGAAAGGGGCTACACCTTC.